This TCR beta chain came from a study of CD8 T cells in Susac syndrome. The authors reverse transcribed roughly 0.5 to 1 ug RNA with random hexamers. MiXCR, run by TCRdb on the immunoSEQ multiplex PCR reads, gives a single entry per CDR3 protein. The sample has about 120,000 distinct CDR3 sequences, 85% to 95% seen once. J gave up 7 bases and V 1 base, and 5 bases lay outside the gene matches. Germline values: CDR1 LGHDT, CDR2 YNNKEL (reference sequence). The CDR3 contains 17 residues. The chain is built from TRBV3-1 and TRBJ2-2, with TRBD2 matching 14 bases. The sequence was obtained from a human donor in good health. The sample taken for sequencing was CD4+ T cells from PBMCs. CDR3 bases: TGTGCCAGCAGCCAAGTTCAGACTAGCGGGAGGGGCGGGGAGCTGTTTTTT. Residues: CASSQVQTSGRGGELFF.